Here is one T cell receptor beta chain with its context. The antigen remains undetermined. Using quantitative 5'-RACE with molecular barcodes, the authors made TCR beta libraries. MiXCR, applied by TCRdb to the 5' RACE reads, yields one record per CDR3 protein. This table has just over 350,000 distinct CDR3 sequences, roughly 20% appearing once. The V gene lost 3 bases and the J gene lost 3 bases, with 15 bases spanning the gap. Germline assignment: CDR1 MGHRA and CDR2 YSYEKL. The CDR3 spans 15 residues. This sample was included in a study of CD8 T cells in ankylosing spondylitis. Whole-study findings and limits: The authors found the disease-linked clones to be CD8+ and relatively rare in peripheral blood. According to the report, clones linked to the disease were significantly enriched in matched synovial fluid samples taken from ankylosing spondylitis patients.

The clonotype was recovered from a male donor with ankylosing spondylitis or in good health (not recorded which). The sequenced sample consisted of blood, either unsorted or a sorted T cell fraction (not recorded which). The J gene is TRBJ2-7, the V gene TRBV4-1; D might be TRBD1 or TRBD2, each matching 5 bases. The CDR3 region has the DNA TGCGCCAGCAGCCAGGGCCGAGGGGCCCTCTACGAGCAGTACTTC. The encoded protein is CASSQGRGALYEQYF.